This T cell receptor beta chain derives from a study of blood T cells in healthy people across ages. Whole-study results and caveats: Unsorted PBMC input precluded a conclusive naive versus antigen-experienced comparison.

To note about this clonotype: Antigen specificity is unknown.

Primers used in a second PCR of about 6 to 11 cycles were a sample-barcoded 5' primer and a J-beta primer mix. TCRdb independently ran MiXCR on the 5' RACE reads; one entry per CDR3 protein. The sample records about 640,000 distinct CDR3 sequences, 45% to 65% being singletons. CDR3 length: 14 residues. Germline V lookup: CDR1 SGHVS, CDR2 FNYEAQ. With V trimmed by 5 bases and J by 5 bases, 7 bases remained unmatched. The sequencing input was blood. The sequence was obtained from a man aged 55 to 70 in good health. The V gene is TRBV7-6, the J gene TRBJ2-3; 7 nucleotides align to TRBD2. This CDR3 is CASSPLGGRDTQYF. The CDR3 nucleotides are TGTGCCAGCAGCCCCCTGGGAGGGAGAGATACGCAGTATTTT.